What follows are 2 T cell receptor beta chains derived from one specimen sequenced in a study of regulatory T cells in long-lasting Graves disease. Library construction for TCR beta used iRepertoire HTBI primers and Arm-PCR of CDR3 regions. MiXCR was run by TCRdb on the multiplex PCR reads, yielding one entry per CDR3 protein. The profile shows under 500,000 distinct CDR3 sequences, under 25% of them singletons. Time point meaning: persistent/refractory GD, antithyroid drugs over 5 years with positive TRAb. Following extraction of RNA from PBMCs, that RNA was used to make the TCR library. Sequencing used peripheral blood mononuclear cells (PBMCs), obtained when the disease was refractory, from a patient treated with antithyroid drugs. These TCRs come from a female donor with Graves disease.

The chain recombines TRBV29-1 with TRBJ2-1, with TRBD2 matching 8 bases. The CDR3 loop spans 16 amino acids. V trimming: 4 bases; J trimming: 6 bases; junction bases outside the gene matches: 14. Germline V gene sequence: CDR1 SQVTM, CDR2 ANQGSEA. CDR3 region: CSVVGPSGGVGNEQFF. CDR3 sequence (DNA): TGCAGCGTTGTAGGTCCCAGCGGGGGCGTTGGCAATGAGCAGTTCTTC.

This sequence joins TRBV20-1 and TRBJ1-1; D not certain. V was clipped by 3 bases and J by 4 bases, with 15 bases between them. This CDR3 has 14 residues. Germline V gene lookup returns CDR1 DFQATT and CDR2 SNEGSKA (reference sequence). The CDR3 coding sequence is TGCAGTGCTAGTGGAGGGTTTGGACGCACTGAAGCTTTCTTT. Its protein is CSASGGFGRTEAFF.